This is a list of T cell receptor beta chains from one sample in a study of cytomegalovirus exposure and HLA in healthy donors. TCRdb's copy holds only in-frame clones and misses some; the assay was immunoSEQ multiplex PCR. This table has approximately 190,000 clones, around 84% appearing once. Sequenced sample: PBMCs. Receptors originate from a woman between 25 and 40 years old in good health and CMV-seropositive. The CDR3 runs from the conserved cysteine through the conserved F or W. D genes are given only for firm matches. The listing skips clone size in some rows; elsewhere it reads once, few, many or a size class.

d_gene	abundance	v_gene	j_gene	CDR3aa	CDR3nt
TRBD2	NA	TRBV15	TRBJ2-1	CATSTGLVSYNEQFF	TGTGCCACCAGCACGGGACTAGTAAGTTACAATGAGCAGTTCTTC
NA	NA	TRBV30	TRBJ1-5	CAWSGQALNQPQHF	TGTGCCTGGAGTGGGCAGGCCCTGAATCAGCCCCAGCATTTT
NA	NA	TRBV6-5	TRBJ2-7	CASSYSRVYEQYF	TGTGCCAGCAGTTACTCTCGAGTCTACGAGCAGTACTTC
NA	NA	TRBV4-1	TRBJ2-5	CASSQEEGGQGTQYF	TGCGCCAGCAGCCAAGAAGAGGGGGGGCAGGGGACCCAGTACTTC
TRBD1	once	TRBV5-1	TRBJ1-2	CASSPRDRGDYGYTF	TGCGCCAGCAGCCCCCGGGACAGGGGCGACTATGGCTACACCTTC
NA	NA	TRBV2	TRBJ2-1	CASSEGTQSYNEQFF	TGTGCCAGCAGTGAAGGGACACAGTCCTACAATGAGCAGTTCTTC
NA	NA	TRBV25-1	TRBJ1-3	CASSEYTRETIYF	TGTGCCAGCAGTGAATATACCAGGGAAACCATATATTTT
NA	few	TRBV6-5	TRBJ1-2	CASTRTARDYGYTF	TGTGCCAGCACCAGGACTGCTAGGGACTATGGCTACACCTTC
NA	NA	TRBV4-1	TRBJ2-4	CASQGRAKNIQYF	TGCGCCAGCCAAGGCAGGGCCAAAAACATTCAGTACTTC
NA	NA	TRBV15	TRBJ1-2	CATSRERRGYGYTF	TGTGCCACCAGCAGAGAACGACGGGGCTATGGCTACACCTTC
NA	many	TRBV27	TRBJ1-5	CASSLGGTASNQPQHF	TGTGCCAGCAGTTTGGGCGGGACGGCTAGCAATCAGCCCCAGCATTTT
NA	NA	TRBV5-4	TRBJ1-2	CASSFGGGNTYGYTF	TGTGCCAGCAGCTTCGGGGGAGGTAATACCTATGGCTACACCTTC
NA	NA	TRBV5-4	TRBJ2-7	CASSEQSYEQYF	TGTGCCAGCAGCGAACAATCCTACGAGCAGTACTTC
TRBD2	once	TRBV11-2	TRBJ2-1	CASSLEGASGRSEQFF	TGTGCCAGCAGCTTAGAAGGGGCTAGCGGGAGATCGGAGCAGTTCTTC
TRBD2	once	TRBV15	TRBJ2-1	CATSQTSGRWDEQFF	TGTGCCACCTCCCAGACTAGCGGGAGGTGGGATGAGCAGTTCTTC
TRBD2	NA	TRBV28	TRBJ2-7	CASSRGGGGVSYEQYF	TGTGCCAGCAGTAGGGGTGGCGGGGGGGTCTCCTACGAGCAGTACTTC
TRBD2	NA	TRBV6-6	TRBJ2-7	CAARASGGYEQYF	TGTGCCGCACGGGCTAGCGGGGGCTACGAGCAGTACTTC
TRBD2	NA	TRBV15	TRBJ2-1	CATSRELPAGVNNEQFF	TGTGCCACCAGCAGAGAACTTCCAGCGGGGGTGAACAATGAGCAGTTCTTC
NA	NA	TRBV5-1	TRBJ2-1	CASSLDSSYNEQFF	TGCGCCAGCAGCTTGGACAGCTCCTACAATGAGCAGTTCTTC
TRBD2	NA	TRBV9	TRBJ2-7	CASSVTGGNYEQYF	TGTGCCAGCAGCGTAACGGGAGGTAACTACGAGCAGTACTTC
NA	few	TRBV7-6	TRBJ2-7	CASSRPPAYEQYF	TGTGCCAGCAGCCGCCCGCCAGCCTACGAGCAGTACTTC
NA	NA	TRBV9	TRBJ2-1	CASSVGGSAGNEQFF	TGTGCCAGCAGCGTAGGAGGGAGCGCTGGCAATGAGCAGTTCTTC
NA	NA	TRBV29-1	TRBJ1-1	CSVERGMEAFF	TGCAGCGTTGAACGGGGAATGGAAGCTTTCTTT
NA	NA	TRBV6-1	TRBJ2-1	CASKSYRSYNEQFF	TGTGCCAGCAAGAGCTACAGGTCCTACAATGAGCAGTTCTTC
TRBD2	NA	TRBV30	TRBJ2-1	CAWSNRTSGKYNEQFF	TGTGCCTGGAGTAATAGGACTAGCGGTAAATACAATGAGCAGTTCTTC
NA	NA	TRBV28	TRBJ1-2	CATMRLGSFYGYTF	TGTGCCACCATGAGACTTGGGTCGTTTTATGGCTACACCTTC
NA	NA	TRBV5-6	TRBJ1-2	CASSLQGMFLYGYTF	TGTGCCAGCAGCTTGCAGGGTATGTTCCTCTATGGCTACACCTTC
NA	NA	TRBV7-9	TRBJ2-7	CASSSSPDSEQYF	TGTGCCAGCAGCTCCTCCCCAGACAGCGAGCAGTACTTC
NA	NA	TRBV29-1	TRBJ1-1	CSVQGLSEAFF	TGCAGCGTTCAGGGGTTATCTGAAGCTTTCTTT
TRBD1	NA	TRBV7-9	TRBJ1-1	CASSLGGTGATEAFF	TGTGCCAGCAGCTTAGGAGGGACAGGGGCGACTGAAGCTTTCTTT
NA	NA	TRBV7-6	TRBJ1-5	CASSLTAGSNQPQHF	TGTGCCAGCAGCCTGACAGCGGGGAGCAATCAGCCCCAGCATTTT
TRBD2	NA	TRBV2	TRBJ2-1	CASSHPGLAGQPSSYNEQFF	TGTGCCAGCAGTCACCCCGGACTAGCGGGACAACCCAGCTCCTACAATGAGCAGTTCTTC
NA	NA	TRBV30	TRBJ2-1	CAWSVGGNNEQFF	TGTGCCTGGAGTGTCGGCGGAAACAATGAGCAGTTCTTC
NA	NA	TRBV2	TRBJ1-1	CASRPDRLNTEAFF	TGTGCCAGCAGACCGGACAGATTGAACACTGAAGCTTTCTTT
NA	once	TRBV7-6	TRBJ1-4	CASSLAGIAVEKLFF	TGTGCCAGCAGCTTAGCAGGAATAGCCGTTGAAAAACTGTTTTTT
TRBD1	once	TRBV19	TRBJ1-2	CASSTGTGNYGYTF	TGTGCCAGTAGTACAGGGACAGGGAACTATGGCTACACCTTC
TRBD2	NA	TRBV9	TRBJ2-1	CASSVAAGVGDNEQFF	TGTGCCAGCAGCGTAGCTGCGGGAGTAGGAGACAATGAGCAGTTCTTC
NA	NA	TRBV15	TRBJ1-1	CATSRDEAAGAFF	TGTGCCACCAGCAGAGATGAGGCAGCGGGGGCTTTCTTT
NA	NA	TRBV28	TRBJ1-2	CASRTGGAGYGYTF	TGTGCCAGCAGGACTGGCGGGGCTGGCTATGGCTACACCTTC
NA	NA	TRBV6-5	TRBJ1-2	CASSYQQGPYGYTF	TGTGCCAGCAGTTACCAACAGGGACCCTATGGCTACACCTTC
TRBD2	few	TRBV5-1	TRBJ2-3	CASSLVGGGPGDTQYF	TGCGCCAGCAGCTTGGTTGGGGGAGGGCCTGGAGATACGCAGTATTTT